This T cell receptor (beta chain) was retrieved from a study of T cell responses to AZD1222 COVID-19 vaccine. Second-dose intervals near 4 or 12 weeks were combined. A word on this clone: Its antigen is unknown.

Only in-frame clones appear in the TCRdb table, and some are missing; sequencing was by immunoSEQ multiplex PCR. The sample records roughly 180,000 clones, roughly 94% being singletons. Broader study findings: Among the donors, most were white British and more were female, and clonal diversity was possibly underestimated. Repertoires in all cases were sampled only once the peak T cell response had passed. A reported finding is that nearly half of spike-specific TCRs target unmutated variant regions.

CDR3 length: 14 amino acids. V lost 5 bases, J lost 3 bases, and 11 bases lay in between. Per the germline V gene, CDR1 is LNHNV and CDR2 is YYDKDF (reference sequence). This sequence was found in an adult who received the AZD1222 COVID-19 vaccine. This chain connects TRBV15 to TRBJ1-3, with a possible D match to TRBD1 (5 bases). Sequences were derived from peripheral blood, sampled 28 days after the second AZD1222 dose. This CDR3 reads CATSVREYGNTIYF. The DNA for the CDR3 is TGTGCCACCAGCGTCAGGGAATATGGAAACACCATATATTTT. Filled out from reference TRBV15 and TRBJ1-3, the complete variable domain reads DAMVIQNPRYQVTQFGKPVTLSCSQTLNHNVMYWYQQKSSQAPKLLFHYYDKDFNNEADTPDNFQSRRPNTSFCFLDIRSPGLGDTAMYLCATSVREYGNTIYFGEGSWLTVV.